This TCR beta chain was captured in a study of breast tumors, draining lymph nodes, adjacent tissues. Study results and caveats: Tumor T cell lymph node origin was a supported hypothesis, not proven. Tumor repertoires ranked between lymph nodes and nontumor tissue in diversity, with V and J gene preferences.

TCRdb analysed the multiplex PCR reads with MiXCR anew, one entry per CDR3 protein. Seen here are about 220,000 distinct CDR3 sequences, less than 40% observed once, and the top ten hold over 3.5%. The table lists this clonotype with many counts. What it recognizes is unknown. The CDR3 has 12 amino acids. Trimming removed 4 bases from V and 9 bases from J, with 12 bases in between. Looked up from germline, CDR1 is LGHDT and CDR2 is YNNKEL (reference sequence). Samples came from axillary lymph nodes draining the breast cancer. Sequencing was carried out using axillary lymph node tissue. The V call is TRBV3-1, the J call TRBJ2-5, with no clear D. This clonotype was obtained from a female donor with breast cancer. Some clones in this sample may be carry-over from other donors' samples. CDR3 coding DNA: TGTGCCAGCAGCCCCGGATATACGTCCCAGTACTTC. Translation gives CASSPGYTSQYF.